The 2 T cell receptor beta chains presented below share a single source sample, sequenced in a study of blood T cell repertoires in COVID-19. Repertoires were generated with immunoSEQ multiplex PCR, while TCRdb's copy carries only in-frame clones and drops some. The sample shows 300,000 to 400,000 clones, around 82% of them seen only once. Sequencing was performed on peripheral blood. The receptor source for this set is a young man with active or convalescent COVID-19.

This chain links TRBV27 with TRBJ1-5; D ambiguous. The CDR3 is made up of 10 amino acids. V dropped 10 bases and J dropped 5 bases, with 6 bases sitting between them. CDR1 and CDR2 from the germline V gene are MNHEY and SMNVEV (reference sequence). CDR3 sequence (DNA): TGTGCCATCTACGATCAGCCCCAGCATTTT. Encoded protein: CAIYDQPQHF.

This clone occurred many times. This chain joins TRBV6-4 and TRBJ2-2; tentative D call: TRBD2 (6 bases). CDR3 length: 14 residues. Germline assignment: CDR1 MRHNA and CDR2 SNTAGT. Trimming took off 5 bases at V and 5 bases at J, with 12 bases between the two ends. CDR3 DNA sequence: TGTGCCAGCAGTAGGGAGGCCGGGACCGGGGAGCTGTTTTTT. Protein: CASSREAGTGELFF.